This is a list of T cell receptor beta chains from one sample in a study of patients and donors after allogeneic stem cell transplantation. TCRdb re-called the RT-PCR reads with MiXCR, one entry per CDR3 protein. The sample yields roughly 1,600 distinct CDR3 sequences, about 7.2% seen once. The specimen was blood, either unsorted or a sorted T cell fraction (not recorded which). The receptors were sampled from a human donor who was either an allogeneic HSCT recipient or a stem cell or donor lymphocyte infusion donor (not recorded which). It is not recorded whose cells these are; they may come from a transplant donor. Each CDR3 is given with its conserved first and last residue. Each record gives: clone size, V gene, J gene, D gene, CDR3 protein, CDR3 DNA. A D gene is named only where the DNA matches it firmly. Clone size, where shown, is once, few, many, or a class for clones that have expanded.

>.|TRBV19|TRBJ2-7|.
CASGTSEQYF
TGTGCCAGTGGGACGTCTGAGCAGTACTTC
>.|TRBV7-2|TRBJ1-2|.
CASSSASRGTYGYTF
TGTGCCAGCAGCTCAGCTTCTAGGGGGACTTATGGCTACACCTTC
>medium-sized|TRBV13|TRBJ2-2|TRBD2
CASSLLTSGTNTGELFF
TGTGCCAGCAGCTTGCTGACTAGCGGAACGAACACCGGGGAGCTGTTTTTT
>few|TRBV23-1|TRBJ1-6|TRBD1
CASSSTGDNSPLHF
TGCGCCAGCAGTTCGACAGGGGACAATTCACCCCTCCACTTT
>medium-sized|TRBV5-6|TRBJ2-4|.
CASSRTGNIQYF
TGTGCCAGCAGCCGCACGGGAAACATTCAGTACTTC
>.|TRBV7-6|TRBJ2-6|.
CASSPPKGPGANVLTF
TGTGCCAGCAGCCCCCCCAAGGGGCCTGGGGCCAACGTCCTGACTTTC
>.|TRBV7-2|TRBJ2-2|.
CASSHGTLNTGELFF
TGTGCCAGCAGCCACGGGACATTGAACACCGGGGAGCTGTTTTTT
>.|TRBV7-2|TRBJ1-5|.
CASSLHLGGNQPQHF
TGTGCCAGCAGCTTACACCTGGGCGGCAATCAGCCCCAGCATTTT
>medium-sized|TRBV30|TRBJ1-1|.
CAWSLAGMNTEAFF
TGTGCCTGGAGTTTGGCAGGGATGAACACTGAAGCTTTCTTT
>.|TRBV5-1|TRBJ2-5|.
CASRRQTQETQYF
TGCGCCAGCAGGCGACAGACACAAGAGACCCAGTACTTC
>.|TRBV7-2|TRBJ1-5|.
CASSPVGNQPQHF
TGTGCCAGCAGCCCCGTTGGCAATCAGCCCCAGCATTTT
>large|TRBV5-1|TRBJ2-3|TRBD2
CASRAGPSTDTQYF
TGCGCCAGCCGAGCGGGGCCCAGCACAGATACGCAGTATTTT
>medium-sized|TRBV6-5|TRBJ1-3|.
CASSYGNTIYF
TGTGCCAGCAGTTATGGAAACACCATATATTTT
>.|TRBV7-7|TRBJ2-2|TRBD2
CASSARTSVDTGELFF
TGTGCTAGCAGCGCCCGGACTAGCGTTGACACCGGGGAGCTGTTTTTT
>large|TRBV2|TRBJ1-1|.
CASSQAEGTEAFF
TGTGCCAGCAGTCAAGCCGAAGGTACTGAAGCTTTCTTT
>.|TRBV5-6|TRBJ2-3|.
CASSPKPIDTYTDTQYF
TGTGCCAGCAGCCCCAAACCGATAGACACTTACACAGATACGCAGTATTTT
>few|TRBV7-3|TRBJ2-1|.
CASSRAGGDNEQFF
TGTGCCAGCAGCCGGGCTGGGGGAGACAATGAGCAGTTCTTC
>.|TRBV7-6|TRBJ2-5|.
CASSLLPAEQETQYF
TGTGCCAGCAGCTTACTTCCAGCGGAACAAGAGACCCAGTACTTC
>medium-sized|TRBV27|TRBJ2-5|.
CASSQETQYF
TGTGCCAGCAGTCAAGAGACCCAGTACTTC
>few|TRBV5-1|TRBJ2-2|.
CASSFSGNTGELFF
TGCGCCAGCAGCTTCTCAGGGAACACCGGGGAGCTGTTTTTT
>medium-sized|TRBV5-1|TRBJ2-5|.
CASSLHGSKETQYF
TGCGCCAGCAGCTTGCACGGGTCAAAAGAGACCCAGTACTTC
>few|TRBV6-2/TRBV6-3|TRBJ2-1|.
CASSYFARQDNEQFF
TGTGCCAGCAGTTACTTTGCCAGGCAAGACAATGAGCAGTTCTTC
>.|TRBV7-9|TRBJ1-1|.
CASSPLAEAFF
TGTGCCAGCAGCCCGCTTGCTGAAGCTTTCTTT
>large|TRBV21-1|TRBJ2-7|.
CASSKGAGGREQYF
TGTGCCAGCAGCAAAGGAGCGGGAGGTCGCGAGCAGTACTTC
>medium-sized|TRBV9|TRBJ2-2|TRBD1
CASSNRPGTGTGELFF
TGTGCCAGCAGCAACCGTCCCGGGACAGGGACCGGGGAGCTGTTTTTT
>medium-sized|TRBV10-3|TRBJ2-3|TRBD1
CAIEGDRGKVDTQYF
TGTGCCATCGAAGGGGACAGGGGCAAAGTGGATACGCAGTATTTT
>large|TRBV12-3/TRBV12-4|TRBJ2-1|.
CASSPQRTFYNEQFF
TGTGCCAGCAGTCCTCAACGGACATTCTACAATGAGCAGTTCTTC
>large|TRBV18|TRBJ2-1|.
CASSPLTGEDEQFF
TGTGCCAGCTCACCATTAACTGGGGAGGATGAGCAGTTCTTC
>.|TRBV19|TRBJ2-7|TRBD1
CASSPKRGTGYVYEQYF
TGTGCCAGTAGTCCGAAACGGGGGACAGGATACGTTTACGAGCAGTACTTC
>.|TRBV2|TRBJ2-2|.
CASSETGSGELFF
TGTGCCAGCAGTGAAACAGGGTCCGGGGAGCTGTTTTTT
>medium-sized|TRBV20-1|TRBJ2-1|TRBD2
CSAVRTSGTFYEQFF
TGCAGTGCTGTGAGGACTAGCGGGACCTTTTATGAGCAGTTCTTC
>.|TRBV9|TRBJ1-1|.
CASSAWRDTEAFF
TGTGCCAGCAGCGCTTGGAGGGACACTGAAGCTTTCTTT
>medium-sized|TRBV10-3|TRBJ1-2|TRBD1
CAIRPGQGDYGYTF
TGTGCCATCAGGCCGGGACAGGGGGACTATGGCTACACCTTC
>medium-sized|TRBV4-2|TRBJ1-3|.
CASSPAGGNTIYF
TGTGCCAGCAGCCCGGCGGGGGGAAACACCATATATTTT
>medium-sized|TRBV5-5|TRBJ1-2|.
CASSLDRNNYGYTF
TGTGCCAGCAGCTTGGACAGGAATAACTATGGCTACACCTTC
>large|TRBV12-3/TRBV12-4|TRBJ1-2|TRBD1
CASSPHGQGGYGYTF
TGTGCCAGCAGTCCCCACGGACAGGGCGGCTATGGCTACACCTTC
>once|TRBV11-3|TRBJ2-5|.
CASSLQGGETQYF
TGTGCCAGCAGCCTACAGGGGGGGGAGACCCAGTACTTC